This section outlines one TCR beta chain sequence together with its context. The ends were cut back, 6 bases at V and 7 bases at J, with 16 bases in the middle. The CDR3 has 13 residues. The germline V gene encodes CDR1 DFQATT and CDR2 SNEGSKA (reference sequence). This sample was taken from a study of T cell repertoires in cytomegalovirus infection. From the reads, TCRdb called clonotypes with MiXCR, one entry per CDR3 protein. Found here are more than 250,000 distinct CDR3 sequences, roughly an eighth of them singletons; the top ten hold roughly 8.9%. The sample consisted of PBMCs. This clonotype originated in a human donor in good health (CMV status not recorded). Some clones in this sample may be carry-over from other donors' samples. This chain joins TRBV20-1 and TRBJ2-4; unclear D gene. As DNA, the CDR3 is TGCAGTGCCCCTTCACCCTTAAGGAACATTCAGTACTTC. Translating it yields CSAPSPLRNIQYF.